This T cell receptor beta chain was sequenced in a study of breast tumors, draining lymph nodes, adjacent tissues. MiXCR was run by TCRdb on the multiplex PCR reads, yielding one entry per CDR3 protein. The sample lists roughly 80,000 distinct CDR3 sequences, roughly a fifth occurring once. Breast cancer patients provided tissue from their axillary draining lymph nodes. The germline gives CDR1 LGHNA, CDR2 YSLEER. The length of the CDR3 is 15 residues. Comments on this clonotype: A much larger clone differs from this one at a single base, so this may be a read error.

This receptor was taken from a female donor with breast cancer. Some clones in this sample may be carry-over from other donors' samples. V and J are TRBV4-3 and TRBJ2-1; D possibly corresponds to TRBD1 (6 bases). Sequenced input: axillary lymph node tissue. CDR3 protein: CASGQDRDTLNEQFF. The CDR3 DNA follows: TGCGCCAGCGGCCAAGATCGGGACACTCTCAATGAGCAGTTCTTC.